These T cell receptor beta chains were read from a single sample in a study of cytotoxic CD8 clonotypes in ibrutinib-treated CLL. Clones were read by immunoSEQ multiplex PCR, and TCRdb kept only the in-frame ones, dropping some. The data hold around 25,000 clones, with around 74% observed a single time. This sample comprised PBMCs, obtained at disease progression, from a patient treated with ibrutinib. These receptors all come from a human donor with chronic lymphocytic leukemia. The CDR3 runs from the conserved cysteine through the conserved F or W. The D gene is left open where the match is weak. Rows may omit the clone size; those that give it use once, few, many or a size class.

j_call v_call d_call clone_size cdr3_aa cdr3_nt
TRBJ2-1 TRBV7-6 TRBD2 . CASSLSGLGGAYNEQFF TGTGCCAGCAGCTTATCAGGTCTCGGGGGGGCCTACAATGAGCAGTTCTTC
TRBJ1-5 TRBV6-5 . . CASSRGRNNQPQHF TGTGCCAGCAGTAGGGGTAGGAACAATCAGCCCCAGCATTTT
TRBJ1-1 TRBV6-5 . . CASSYLSWGDTEAFF TGTGCCAGCAGTTACCTATCTTGGGGCGACACTGAAGCTTTCTTT
TRBJ2-5 TRBV7-7 TRBD1 . CASSLGTGVDETQYF TGTGCCAGCAGCTTAGGGACAGGGGTGGATGAGACCCAGTACTTC
TRBJ1-4 TRBV13 . . CASSLANWGATNEKLFF TGTGCCAGCAGCTTAGCGAACTGGGGGGCAACTAATGAAAAACTGTTTTTT
TRBJ2-3 TRBV5-6 . . CASSLGIPRPDTQYF TGTGCCAGCAGCTTGGGAATACCTAGACCAGATACGCAGTATTTT
TRBJ1-1 TRBV19 . . CASSSHGTVWAFF TGTGCCAGTAGTTCTCACGGGACGGTTTGGGCTTTCTTT
TRBJ1-5 TRBV5-1 . . CASSSGEPSNQPQHF TGCGCCAGCAGCTCTGGGGAGCCTTCCAATCAGCCCCAGCATTTT
TRBJ1-6 TRBV4-1 TRBD1 . CASSQEDRVSPLHF TGCGCCAGCAGCCAAGAAGACAGGGTTTCACCCCTCCACTTT
TRBJ1-2 TRBV5-5 . . CASSFQGLGYTF TGTGCCAGCAGCTTCCAGGGCCTTGGCTACACCTTC
TRBJ2-1 TRBV4-1 . . CASSFSPGREQFF TGCGCCAGCAGCTTCTCGCCGGGCCGTGAGCAGTTCTTC
TRBJ1-1 TRBV2 . . CASSFDRTEAFF TGTGCCAGCAGTTTCGACAGGACTGAAGCTTTCTTT
TRBJ2-2 TRBV7-8 TRBD1 . CASSAHRGHVTGELFF TGTGCCAGCAGCGCCCACAGGGGGCATGTCACCGGGGAGCTGTTTTTT
TRBJ1-6 TRBV5-6 . . CASSSEGSSYNSPLHF TGTGCCAGCAGCTCGGAGGGGAGCTCCTATAATTCACCCCTCCACTTT
TRBJ2-5 TRBV5-1 . . CASSLGEQETQYF TGCGCCAGCAGCTTAGGAGAGCAAGAGACCCAGTACTTC
TRBJ1-2 TRBV7-2 . . CASSAAFGGYGYTF TGTGCCAGCAGTGCAGCCTTCGGGGGCTATGGCTACACCTTC
TRBJ1-1 TRBV18 TRBD1 . CASSPRQGSNTEAFF TGTGCCAGCTCACCTAGACAGGGGAGTAACACTGAAGCTTTCTTT
TRBJ1-5 TRBV4-1 TRBD1 few CASSPGQVNNQPQHF TGCGCCAGCAGTCCGGGACAGGTTAACAATCAGCCCCAGCATTTT
TRBJ1-2 TRBV5-1 . . CASSSGDSGSGYTF TGCGCCAGCAGCTCAGGGGATAGTGGTAGTGGCTACACCTTC
TRBJ1-2 TRBV6-1 . . CASVRAAYGYTF TGTGCCAGCGTGAGGGCTGCTTATGGCTACACCTTC
TRBJ1-2 TRBV6-1 . few CASSGARGNYGYTF TGTGCCAGCAGCGGGGCTCGGGGAAACTATGGCTACACCTTC
TRBJ2-2 TRBV5-1 TRBD1 . CASSYLTGGGTGELFF TGCGCCAGCAGCTACCTGACAGGGGGCGGCACCGGGGAGCTGTTTTTT
TRBJ2-7 TRBV4-1 . . CASSQGTALRSEQYF TGCGCCAGCAGCCAAGGGACAGCGCTAAGGAGCGAGCAGTACTTC
TRBJ1-2 TRBV6-5 . . CASIRGDGGYTF TGTGCCAGCATCCGGGGGGATGGAGGCTACACCTTC
TRBJ1-1 TRBV19 . . CASSLNRVTGAFF TGTGCCAGTAGTCTGAACAGGGTTACGGGAGCTTTCTTT
TRBJ1-4 TRBV6-6 . . CASSYERRGKLFF TGTGCCAGCAGTTACGAACGTCGGGGAAAACTGTTTTTT
TRBJ1-1 TRBV5-1 . . CASSPDGWNTEAFF TGCGCCAGCAGCCCAGACGGCTGGAACACTGAAGCTTTCTTT
TRBJ2-1 TRBV6-6 . . CASSPQYGAYNEQFF TGTGCCAGCAGTCCCCAATACGGGGCCTACAATGAGCAGTTCTTC
TRBJ1-2 TRBV29-1 . . CSVEDRRNYGYTF TGCAGCGTTGAAGATAGACGGAACTATGGCTACACCTTC
TRBJ2-2 TRBV7-2 . . CASSLYSTGELFF TGTGCCAGCAGCTTATATAGCACCGGGGAGCTGTTTTTT
TRBJ2-3 TRBV7-2 . . CASSLAGLLTDTQYF TGTGCCAGCAGCTTAGCGGGACTTCTCACAGATACGCAGTATTTT
TRBJ2-7 TRBV5-1 . once CASSPEGYEQYF TGCGCCAGCAGCCCGGAGGGTTACGAGCAGTACTTC
TRBJ1-2 TRBV6-6 TRBD1 few CASSWGQGKYGYTF TGTGCCAGCAGTTGGGGACAGGGAAAATATGGCTACACCTTC
TRBJ2-3 TRBV9 TRBD2 . CASTLSGLAGGLQYF TGTGCCAGCACCCTCTCGGGACTAGCGGGGGGACTGCAGTATTTT
TRBJ1-1 TRBV7-9 . . CASSLQDTNTEAFF TGTGCCAGCAGCCTTCAGGACACGAACACTGAAGCTTTCTTT
TRBJ1-4 TRBV2 . few CARTNESNEKLFF TGTGCCAGGACCAACGAGTCTAATGAAAAACTGTTTTTT
TRBJ1-2 TRBV6-5 TRBD1 . CASSYSTGGGYTF TGTGCCAGCAGTTACTCGACAGGGGGGGGCTACACCTTC
TRBJ2-7 TRBV11-2 TRBD1 . CASSLSTGGATAGEQYF TGTGCCAGCAGCTTATCGACAGGGGGCGCAACGGCGGGCGAGCAGTACTTC
TRBJ2-2 TRBV5-4 TRBD2 . CASSPPRLAGGLGELFF TGTGCCAGCAGCCCTCCCAGACTAGCGGGGGGGCTAGGGGAGCTGTTTTTT
TRBJ2-7 TRBV4-1 TRBD2 . CASSPSGGTYEQYF TGCGCCAGCAGCCCTAGCGGGGGGACCTACGAGCAGTACTTC
TRBJ2-3 TRBV6-5 . . CASSYAPTSTDTQYF TGTGCCAGCAGTTATGCGCCAACCAGCACAGATACGCAGTATTTT
TRBJ2-3 TRBV19 . . CASSIGGTENTQYF TGTGCCAGTAGTATAGGGGGGACGGAAAATACGCAGTATTTT
TRBJ1-3 TRBV6-6 . . CASRRGSGNTIYF TGTGCCAGCAGACGCGGCTCTGGAAACACCATATATTTT
TRBJ1-1 TRBV13 TRBD1 . CASSLGQGVRSTEAFF TGTGCCAGCAGCCTTGGACAGGGGGTGAGGAGCACTGAAGCTTTCTTT
TRBJ2-7 TRBV27 TRBD2 . CASSTSTSGGEPQYF TGTGCCAGCAGTACCTCAACTAGCGGGGGGGAGCCACAGTACTTC
TRBJ1-6 TRBV19 . few CASSEQGNSPLHF TGTGCCAGTAGCGAACAGGGTAATTCACCCCTCCACTTT
TRBJ1-1 TRBV29-1 . . CSVNSGSFFPEAFF TGCAGCGTTAATTCAGGGAGTTTTTTCCCTGAAGCTTTCTTT
TRBJ1-1 TRBV18 . . CASSAGGGNTEAFF TGTGCCAGCTCTGCGGGGGGGGGCAACACTGAAGCTTTCTTT
TRBJ1-5 TRBV2 . . CASNNRVYSNQPQHF TGTGCCAGCAATAACAGGGTTTATAGCAATCAGCCCCAGCATTTT